This TCR beta chain was recorded in a study of T cell responses to AZD1222 COVID-19 vaccine. Trimming cost V 3 bases and J 6 bases, with 20 bases left between them. The CDR3 has 16 residues. Per germline, CDR1 LNHDA and CDR2 SQIVND (reference sequence). Libraries were prepared by immunoSEQ multiplex PCR; TCRdb keeps only in-frame clonotypes and omits some of them. The sample carries 150,000 to 200,000 clones, about 92% recorded once. Here the sequenced sample was peripheral blood, taken on day 0 of AZD1222 vaccination. This sequence originates from an adult in good health. The chain combines TRBV19 with TRBJ1-1; D is ambiguous. The CDR3 region has the DNA TGTGCCAGTAGTATGCGATATACGGCTTTGGGTGCTGAAGCTTTCTTT. Its translation is CASSMRYTALGAEAFF.